This is a list of T cell receptor beta chains from one sample in a study of shared clonotypes between healthy human individuals. Using immunoSEQ multiplex PCR, the repertoire was profiled, and TCRdb retains in-frame clones only, with some absent. The sample records roughly 1,600,000 clones, approximately 98.5% being singletons. The specimen sequenced was naive CD4+ T cells sorted from blood. These TCRs come from a man in his thirties or forties in good health. CDR3s include the opening cysteine and the closing phenylalanine or tryptophan. Fields, in order: V gene, CDR3 protein.

V gene: TRBV5-1
CDR3 protein: CASSLVGRADTQYF

V gene: TRBV10-1
CDR3 protein: CASSAWEDQPQHF

V gene: TRBV18
CDR3 protein: CASSDRGRSKNIQYF

V gene: TRBV5-5
CDR3 protein: CASSTYFGTESFYNEQFF

V gene: TRBV15
CDR3 protein: CATGPGLSSYEQYF

V gene: TRBV19
CDR3 protein: CASSARGLAQRLGELFF

V gene: TRBV4-3
CDR3 protein: CASSQATANYGYTF

V gene: TRBV19
CDR3 protein: CASSRTSGRPHQFF

V gene: TRBV5-1
CDR3 protein: CASRQLAGSYTDTQYF

V gene: TRBV14
CDR3 protein: CASSRQPGTGDYEQYF

V gene: TRBV27
CDR3 protein: CASSLSRGLGAYGNEQFF

V gene: TRBV19
CDR3 protein: CASSSLVTRNEQYF

V gene: TRBV7-2
CDR3 protein: CASSRGAGGAGTQYF

V gene: TRBV27
CDR3 protein: CASSPTPSGNTIYF

V gene: TRBV6-1
CDR3 protein: CASSAWTGMNTEAFF

V gene: TRBV7-9
CDR3 protein: CASSLTGTDTQYF

V gene: TRBV18
CDR3 protein: CASSPGQEETQYF

V gene: TRBV28
CDR3 protein: CASSTTLRVTEAFF

V gene: TRBV10-3
CDR3 protein: CAIRQGTGGLYEQYF

V gene: TRBV5-1
CDR3 protein: CASSTTRSGANVLTF

V gene: TRBV28
CDR3 protein: CASSRRLLTSGRDNEQFF

V gene: TRBV7-9
CDR3 protein: CASSSSGGSYGYTF

V gene: TRBV10-3
CDR3 protein: CAISESVGLSNQPQHF

V gene: TRBV25-1
CDR3 protein: CASSPTGASGPQHF

V gene: TRBV25-1
CDR3 protein: CASSMTGVYTGELFF

V gene: TRBV11-1
CDR3 protein: CASSLKTSGYNEQFF

V gene: TRBV18
CDR3 protein: CASRSTGTGDEKLFF

V gene: TRBV10-3
CDR3 protein: CAISGGDTGTTSTDTQYF

V gene: TRBV20-1
CDR3 protein: CSSGVGTEAFF

V gene: TRBV6-1
CDR3 protein: CASRWGTDTQYF

V gene: TRBV9
CDR3 protein: CASSASGTYNEQFF

V gene: TRBV9
CDR3 protein: CASSALQGGSTEAFF

V gene: TRBV6-1
CDR3 protein: CASSEQENQPQHF

V gene: TRBV7-2
CDR3 protein: CASSFTSGNTGELFF

V gene: TRBV5-6
CDR3 protein: CASSLVGSYEQYF

V gene: TRBV28
CDR3 protein: CASRPLAGYYEQYF

V gene: TRBV5-1
CDR3 protein: CASRVATSTDTQYF

V gene: TRBV5-5
CDR3 protein: CASSHLDGTYEQYF

V gene: TRBV5-4
CDR3 protein: CASSPSPASGNIQYF

V gene: TRBV6-1
CDR3 protein: CASKNGGGSQPQHF

V gene: TRBV6-1
CDR3 protein: CASSETGDYEQYF

V gene: TRBV5-5
CDR3 protein: CASSLRGAGSNQPQHF

V gene: TRBV5-1
CDR3 protein: CASSPYGTGMNTEAFF

V gene: TRBV28
CDR3 protein: CASSFGAYGYTF

V gene: TRBV19
CDR3 protein: CASTGVKGNQPQHF

V gene: TRBV28
CDR3 protein: CATSGGLVLSTQYF

V gene: TRBV7-2
CDR3 protein: CASSFATDGTSGRPRF

V gene: TRBV2
CDR3 protein: CAHSGSSTGELFF

V gene: TRBV5-5
CDR3 protein: CASSLGVTGGNQPQHF

V gene: TRBV2
CDR3 protein: CASSEESGANVLTF

V gene: TRBV5-1
CDR3 protein: CASSFGFGQLNTEAFF